The clone carrying this TCR beta chain was found a few times. The sample belongs to a study of blood T cells in healthy people across ages. Roughly 10 milliliters of peripheral blood were drawn from each donor. The authors ran a second PCR of about 7 to 11 cycles using a sample-barcoded 5' primer and a J-beta primer mix. TCRdb reanalysed the 5' RACE reads using MiXCR and keeps one entry per CDR3 protein. Seen here are fewer than 2,000,000 distinct CDR3 sequences, roughly 30% observed once, and the top ten hold approximately 10%. The CDR3 is made up of 15 amino acids. Trimming stripped 3 bases from V and 8 bases from J, with 19 bases between. Germline lookup yields CDR1 LGHNA and CDR2 YNFKEQ.

The origin of this receptor is a woman aged 30 to 39 in good health. The rearrangement joins TRBV4-2 to TRBJ1-2; TRBD1 is a possible D gene (5 bases). The sample taken for sequencing was blood. The CDR3 here is CASSQNPQDTIGYTF. The CDR3, as DNA: TGTGCCAGCAGCCAGAACCCCCAGGACACGATCGGCTACACCTTC.